What follows are 29 T cell receptor beta chains derived from one specimen sequenced in a study of cytomegalovirus exposure and HLA in healthy donors. The primer mix had 60 Vbeta and 13 Jbeta primers. Sequenced by immunoSEQ multiplex PCR; TCRdb stores in-frame clones only, minus some. This sample has 76,000 or so clones; roughly 78% occur once, and the top ten carry more than 2%. Sequencing was performed on PBMCs. Receptors were obtained from a man aged 25 to 45 in good health and CMV-seronegative.

This clone was counted a single time. The V call is TRBV7-2, the J call TRBJ2-3; 15 bases match TRBD2. The CDR3 runs to 15 residues. CDR1 and CDR2 from the germline V gene are SGHTA and FQGNSA. The V segment lost 8 bases and the J segment 3 bases; nucleotides outside the gene matches: 3. CDR3 in amino acids: CASGLAGGITDTQYF. CDR3 DNA sequence: TGTGCCAGCGGACTAGCGGGGGGGATTACAGATACGCAGTATTTT.

This chain joins TRBV19 and TRBJ1-5; 7 bases are a match to TRBD1. Trimming cost V 9 bases and J 5 bases; bases outside gene matches: 10. Germline assignment: CDR1 LNHDA and CDR2 SQIVND (reference sequence). This CDR3 contains 14 residues. In nucleotides, the CDR3 is TGTGCCAGCACGGACAGGCTGTCTTATCAGCCCCAGCATTTT. It is translated as CASTDRLSYQPQHF.

V and J are TRBV5-5 and TRBJ1-5, with D perhaps matching TRBD1 (5 bases). This CDR3 region has 17 residues. Per germline, CDR1 SGHKS and CDR2 YYEKEE (reference sequence). V lost 4 bases to trimming and J lost 6 bases, with 23 bases between them. CDR3 amino acids: CASSPGGTNVPLQPQHF. For the CDR3, the DNA is TGTGCCAGCAGCCCGGGGGGGACGAACGTTCCACTTCAGCCCCAGCATTTT.

The chain carries TRBV7-2 and TRBJ1-6, with D perhaps TRBD1 (5 bases). This CDR3 contains 15 residues. V dropped 3 bases and J dropped 1 base, with 7 bases sitting between them. Per the germline V gene, CDR1 is SGHTA and CDR2 is FQGNSA. CDR3 protein: CASSFGGSYNSPLHF. In DNA, the CDR3 is TGTGCCAGCAGCTTCGGGGGGTCCTATAATTCACCCCTCCACTTT.

The rearrangement joins TRBV28 to TRBJ2-7; 8 nucleotides line up with TRBD1. V shed 3 bases, J shed 5 bases, and the junction held 3 bases outside the gene matches. The CDR3 has 13 residues. CDR1 MDHEN and CDR2 SYDVKM come from the germline V gene. The CDR3 spells CASSFRGPNEQYF. For the CDR3, the DNA is TGTGCCAGCAGTTTCAGGGGGCCGAACGAGCAGTACTTC.

This clone was found a few times. The CDR3 loop reads CASSGQEGVAETQYF. DNA of the CDR3: TGTGCCAGCAGCGGACAGGAGGGAGTTGCGGAGACCCAGTACTTC. This rearrangement joins TRBV7-8 to TRBJ2-5; TRBD1 might be the D (7 bases). The germline V gene encodes CDR1 SGHVS and CDR2 FQNEAQ. The CDR3 spans 15 residues. V was clipped by 5 bases and J by 5 bases, with 18 bases between them.

This sequence joins TRBV7-8 and TRBJ2-5; tentative D call: TRBD2 (7 bases). This CDR3 spans 16 amino acids. V lost 5 bases, J lost 4 bases, and 20 bases lay in between. Germline loops: CDR1 SGHVS, CDR2 FQNEAQ. The CDR3 DNA is TGTGCCAGCAGCGGTCGGGGGGCGGTAGGTGGAGAGACCCAGTACTTC. Protein sequence: CASSGRGAVGGETQYF.

The chain recombines TRBV28 with TRBJ2-5; the D gene is possibly TRBD2 (6 bases). This CDR3 has 14 amino acids. V was pared by 7 bases and J by 3 bases, with 15 bases between. CDR1 and CDR2 from the germline V gene are MDHEN and SYDVKM. The CDR3 nucleotides read TGTGCCAGCACCTGGGGGGAATTAAAAGAGACCCAGTACTTC. Amino acid sequence: CASTWGELKETQYF.

This chain links TRBV5-6 with TRBJ2-7; D is uncertain. From germline, CDR1 is SGHDT and CDR2 YYEEEE. V lost 2 bases and J lost 1, with 16 bases in between. The CDR3 is made up of 16 amino acids. The CDR3 bases are TGTGCCAGCAGCTTAACCGGTCTGGTCGGTTCCTACGAGCAGTACTTC. Protein sequence: CASSLTGLVGSYEQYF.

This clone was recorded a few times. This chain joins TRBV7-9 and TRBJ1-1; the D is unclear. Germline V gives CDR1 SEHNR, CDR2 FQNEAQ (reference sequence). The CDR3 has 14 amino acids. Between the trimmed V and J ends, which lost 5 bases and 0 bases, there was a span of 10 bases. CDR3 nucleotide sequence: TGTGCCAGCAGCCGACGGGGAATGAACACTGAAGCTTTCTTT. Its translation is CASSRRGMNTEAFF. Filled out from reference TRBV7-9 and TRBJ1-1, the complete variable domain reads DTGVSQNPRHKITKRGQNVTFRCDPISEHNRLYWYRQTLGQGPEFLTYFQNEAQLEKSRLLSDRFSAERPKGSFSTLEIQRTEQGDSAMYLCASSRRGMNTEAFFGQGTRLTVV.

The chain combines TRBV6-5 with TRBJ1-1; 10 nucleotides agree with TRBD1. CDR1 is MNHEY and CDR2 is SVGAGI in the germline V gene. This CDR3 contains 16 residues. V lost 4 bases to trimming and J lost 2 bases; unmatched junction nucleotides: 7. CDR3 protein: CASSSRDRGKNTEAFF. DNA for the CDR3: TGTGCCAGCAGTTCCCGGGACAGGGGAAAAAACACTGAAGCTTTCTTT.

The chain employs TRBV10-1 and TRBJ2-7; 8 nucleotides agree with TRBD1. Germline CDR1 is WNHNN and CDR2 is SYGVQD (reference sequence). The CDR3 contains 14 residues. V lost 1 base to trimming and J lost 3 bases; unmatched junction nucleotides: 2. This CDR3 reads CASSEFGTGYEQYF. As DNA, the CDR3 is TGCGCCAGCAGTGAGTTCGGGACAGGCTACGAGCAGTACTTC.

The chain is built from TRBV10-3 and TRBJ2-5; TRBD1 aligns across 9 bases. The germline gives CDR1 ENHRY, CDR2 SYGVKD. The CDR3 runs 13 residues. V was pared by 10 bases and J by 5 bases, with 8 bases of the junction left unmatched. CDR3 nucleotides: TGTGCCACGGGGGTCGGACAGGGGGAGACCCAGTACTTC. Protein sequence: CATGVGQGETQYF.

The gene calls are TRBV27 and TRBJ2-3; D is possibly TRBD1 (5 bases). V lost 3 bases, J lost 3 bases, and 7 bases lay in between. The CDR3 sequence is 13 residues long. Looked up from germline, CDR1 is MNHEY and CDR2 is SMNVEV (reference sequence). CDR3 region: CASSFRGTDTQYF. CDR3 nucleotide sequence: TGTGCCAGCAGTTTTAGGGGAACAGATACGCAGTATTTT.

The V and J genes are TRBV27 and TRBJ2-5; D unresolved. The CDR3 length is 13 residues. The germline V and J ends were trimmed by 6 bases and 1 base, with 9 bases remaining between them. Germline loops: CDR1 MNHEY, CDR2 SMNVEV (reference sequence). In DNA, the CDR3 is TGTGCCAGCAGAATGTTTCTCCAAGAGACCCAGTACTTC. Translated: CASRMFLQETQYF.

In its sample, this clone was seen once. The chain has TRBV18 and TRBJ2-2; the match to TRBD2 covers 12 bases. The CDR3 is made up of 15 amino acids. CDR1 and CDR2 (germline): KGHSH, LQKENI. Germline trimming cut 4 bases from V and 4 bases from J; bases unmatched to any gene: 1. In nucleotides, the CDR3 is TGTGCCAGCTCACGGACTAGCGGGGTCACCGGGGAGCTGTTTTTT. This encodes CASSRTSGVTGELFF.

The CDR3 region has the DNA TGTGCCAGCAGCGGGACCAAGGGACAGGGCGGGGGGAATGAGCAGTTCTTC. Encoded protein: CASSGTKGQGGGNEQFF. This rearrangement joins TRBV9 to TRBJ2-1, with D maybe TRBD1 (9 bases). The CDR3 consists of 17 residues. Per the germline V gene, CDR1 is SGDLS and CDR2 is YYNGEE. The V gene lost 3 bases and the J gene lost 7 bases, with 23 bases spanning the gap.

The chain carries TRBV15 and TRBJ2-3; 14 bases agree with TRBD2. V lost 0 bases, J lost 3 bases, and 5 bases stayed unmatched. The germline V gene encodes CDR1 LNHNV and CDR2 YYDKDF (reference sequence). The CDR3 consists of 18 residues. In DNA form, the CDR3 reads TGTGCCACCAGCAGAGATGGCGGGACTAGCGGGAGAACAGATACGCAGTATTTT. Amino acid sequence: CATSRDGGTSGRTDTQYF.

The gene calls are TRBV7-9 and TRBJ2-5; D is undetermined. The CDR3 extends over 14 amino acids. Germline V gene data show CDR1 as SEHNR and CDR2 as FQNEAQ (reference sequence). Trimming removed 4 bases from V and 1 base from J, with 10 bases in between. The DNA of the CDR3 is TGTGCCAGCAGCTCCGAGAGTGTCCAAGAGACCCAGTACTTC. Amino acids: CASSSESVQETQYF.

This clone was detected only a few times. The chain has TRBV6-4 and TRBJ2-3; 11 bases are shared with TRBD2. Germline assignment: CDR1 MRHNA and CDR2 SNTAGT. J was trimmed by 2 bases and V by 3 bases; bases with no gene match: 1. The CDR3 length is 15 residues. The CDR3 loop reads CASSDSGGATDTQYF. DNA for the CDR3: TGTGCCAGCAGTGATAGCGGGGGGGCCACAGATACGCAGTATTTT.

As concerns this clone: The same CDR3 can be traced to other DNA sequences in this sample. This chain joins TRBV5-6 and TRBJ1-1; D might be TRBD1 (5 bases). CDR3 size: 15 residues. V was trimmed by 7 bases and J by 2 bases, leaving 18 bases between them. Germline V gene lookup returns CDR1 SGHDT and CDR2 YYEEEE. DNA for the CDR3: TGTGCCAGCGCCGGGGGGGGACCCCTAAACACTGAAGCTTTCTTT. This codes for CASAGGGPLNTEAFF.

The rearrangement joins TRBV7-2 to TRBJ2-5; 7 bases fit TRBD1. The CDR3 contains 15 residues. Germline V CDR1 and CDR2: SGHTA, FQGNSA. Losses at the gene ends were 1 base for V and 0 bases for J; bases not matched to a gene: 2. Written as DNA, the CDR3 is TGTGCCAGCAGCTTAGTAGGGACAGACCAAGAGACCCAGTACTTC. Protein sequence: CASSLVGTDQETQYF.

V gene TRBV7-6 combines with J gene TRBJ2-3, with 8 bases that match TRBD2. Trimming at V came to 5 bases and at J to 1 base, leaving 11 bases not matched to a gene. The CDR3 consists of 17 residues. Germline V gene sequence: CDR1 SGHVS, CDR2 FNYEAQ. CDR3 amino acids: CASSAILGREGTDTQYF. The CDR3 nucleotides are TGTGCCAGCAGCGCCATCCTCGGGCGGGAGGGCACAGATACGCAGTATTTT. Using reference TRBV7-6 and TRBJ2-3 for the parts outside the CDR3, the full variable domain is GAGVSQSPRYKVTKRGQDVALRCDPISGHVSLYWYRQALGQGPEFLTYFNYEAQQDKSGLPNDRFSAERPEGSISTLTIQRTEQRDSAMYRCASSAILGREGTDTQYFGPGTRLTVL.

The V call is TRBV7-2, the J call TRBJ2-3, with unresolved D. Germline V lookup: CDR1 SGHTA, CDR2 FQGNSA. V lost 4 bases to trimming and J lost 6 bases, with 11 bases between them. CDR3 length equals 13 residues. The CDR3 nucleotides are TGTGCCAGCAGCTCCCAGGTGGCGGATACGCAGTATTTT. Its translation is CASSSQVADTQYF.

For this clone: Germline and junction disagree at one end, which may indicate a read error. The chain uses TRBV7-7 and TRBJ2-7; possibly TRBD1 for D (6 bases). The CDR3 length is 14 residues. The V gene's germline CDR1 is SSHAT and CDR2 FNYEAQ (reference sequence). This CDR3 reads CASSQYQGSYEQYF. CDR3 sequence (DNA): TGTGCTAGCAGCCAGTATCAGGGGTCCTACGAGCAGTACTTC.

V is TRBV29-1 and J is TRBJ1-1; D possibly corresponds to TRBD1 (5 bases). Germline loops: CDR1 SQVTM, CDR2 ANQGSEA. The CDR3 covers 15 residues. V lost 6 bases and J 2 bases, leaving 19 bases between the germline ends. CDR3 region: CSVSGGRGTNTEAFF. The CDR3 DNA is TGCAGCGTGAGCGGGGGTCGGGGCACCAACACTGAAGCTTTCTTT.

The chain links TRBV19 to TRBJ2-1; TRBD2 agrees at 10 bases. This CDR3 is 14 amino acids long. Trimming took 1 base from V and 12 from J; bases not matched to a gene: 6. Germline CDR1 LNHDA, CDR2 SQIVND (reference sequence). CDR3 residues: CASSIGLAGVSQFF. CDR3 sequence (DNA): TGTGCCAGTAGTATAGGTCTAGCGGGAGTTTCGCAGTTCTTC.

The chain joins TRBV5-5 to TRBJ1-3; D may be TRBD1 (6 bases). The length of the CDR3 is 16 residues. CDR1 is SGHKS, CDR2 YYEKEE, per germline (reference sequence). The V gene lost 5 bases and the J gene lost 0 bases, with 15 bases spanning the gap. This chain's CDR3 is CASSRSGDNSGNTIYF. The CDR3 DNA reads TGTGCCAGCAGTCGGTCAGGGGACAACTCTGGAAACACCATATATTTT.

The chain uses TRBV4-1 and TRBJ1-2, with TRBD1 identical over 8 bases. Germline V gives CDR1 MGHRA, CDR2 YSYEKL. Losses at the gene ends were 7 bases for V and 8 bases for J; bases not matched to a gene: 9. The length of the CDR3 is 13 residues. CDR3 protein: CASNNRGVRGYTF. In DNA form, the CDR3 reads TGCGCCAGCAACAACAGGGGGGTTAGGGGCTACACCTTC.